The entry that follows covers one T cell receptor (beta chain) sequence. Its antigen is still unknown. The sample comes from a study of ipilimumab plus nivolumab after autologous stem cell transplantation. Background on the study: Both relapsed and primary refractory DLBCL were included. The study's findings and limits: TCR repertoire, Treg phenotype and gut microbiota reportedly support more study of this approach.

The CDR3 spans 15 residues. Germline V gene data show CDR1 as MNHEY and CDR2 as SVGAGI. V lost 5 bases and J lost 3, with 14 bases in between. Patients got ipilimumab 1 mg/kg beginning 14 to 28 days post-transplant. Patients got 3 mg/kg IV nivolumab weeks 1, 4, 7, 10, then biweekly through week 26. TCRdb's table, derived via immunoSEQ multiplex PCR, lists solely in-frame clones and lacks some. The data contain 77,000 or so clones, 65% to 85% of them singletons. The chain has TRBV6-5 and TRBJ1-5; D remains ambiguous. This specimen was PBMCs, taken in a trial of ipilimumab plus nivolumab as post-transplant consolidation. The receptor was isolated from a male donor with diffuse large B-cell lymphoma. The CDR3 sequence is CASSARKRPNQPQHF. As DNA, the CDR3 is TGTGCCAGCAGTGCCCGTAAGAGGCCCAATCAGCCCCAGCATTTT.